One TCR beta chain is described in this entry. The sample comes from a study of blood T cell repertoires in COVID-19. Measured with immunoSEQ multiplex PCR; TCRdb has only the in-frame clones, and not every one. The table includes roughly 310,000 clones, about 92% detected once. Per germline, CDR1 SEHNR and CDR2 FQNEAQ (reference sequence). V gave up 2 bases and J gave up 5 bases, with 10 bases separating them. CDR3 length equals 15 residues. This receptor was obtained from a man aged 55-75 years who had recovered from COVID-19. The genes are TRBV7-9 and TRBJ1-6; D gene unclear. The sequencing sample was made of PBMCs or T cells enriched from blood (not recorded which). The DNA of the CDR3 is TGTGCCAGCAGCTTATTTTCGTCAGATAATTCACCCCTCCACTTT. As protein: CASSLFSSDNSPLHF.